These 13 T cell receptor beta chains were sequenced from one sample in a study of beta chain features in type 1 diabetes. These receptors lack a known antigen. TCRB transcripts that were expressed got sequenced, as all of the isolated RNA had been reverse transcribed. Sequencing was performed with immunoSEQ multiplex PCR; in TCRdb, only in-frame clones are kept and a portion is missing. The sample holds 300,000 to 350,000 clones; 13% are singletons and the top ten take roughly 0.015%. General study points: All four CD4+ subsets from Type 1 diabetes patients carried moderately but significantly shorter TCRB CDR3s.

The specimen sequenced was naive CD4+ T cells from blood. Receptor source: a woman younger than 30 with type 1 diabetes.

The chain employs TRBV18 and TRBJ2-1; tentatively, D is TRBD1 (6 bases). V lost 2 bases and J lost 7, with 15 bases in between. CDR3 length: 15 residues. Germline assignment: CDR1 KGHSH and CDR2 LQKENI. The CDR3 loop is CASSPKGRTGNEQFF. CDR3 sequence (DNA): TGTGCCAGCTCACCAAAGGGGCGTACAGGGAATGAGCAGTTCTTC.

This clone was detected a few times. This chain joins TRBV7-2 and TRBJ2-1; 8 bases map to TRBD1. In germline, CDR1 is SGHTA, CDR2 FQGNSA. J gave up 2 bases and V 4 bases, and 4 bases lay outside the gene matches. There are 15 residues in the CDR3. CDR3 region: CASSWTGTAYNEQFF. The CDR3, as DNA: TGTGCCAGCAGCTGGACAGGGACTGCCTACAATGAGCAGTTCTTC.

The chain employs TRBV9 and TRBJ2-7; 9 positions match TRBD1. Germline-derived CDR1 and CDR2 are SGDLS and YYNGEE. V shed 4 bases and J 2 bases; nucleotides not matched to a gene: 10. The CDR3 has 16 amino acids. The CDR3 is CASSSNPRDRAYEQYF. The CDR3 coding sequence is TGTGCCAGCAGCTCTAATCCCCGGGACAGGGCCTACGAGCAGTACTTC.

The chain joins TRBV12-5 to TRBJ2-5; no clear D gene. The V gene lost 5 bases and the J gene lost 5 bases, with 6 bases spanning the gap. The CDR3 spans 11 residues. Germline loops: CDR1 LGHNT, CDR2 FRNRAP. The CDR3 region has the DNA TGTGCTAGTGGTCTCCCTGAGACCCAGTACTTC. The encoded protein is CASGLPETQYF. The whole variable domain, filled in from reference TRBV12-5 and TRBJ2-5, reads DARVTQTPRHKVTEMGQEVTMRCQPILGHNTVFWYRQTMMQGLELLAYFRNRAPLDDSGMPKDRFSAEMPDATLATLKIQPSEPRDSAVYFCASGLPETQYFGPGTRLLVL.

This clone was counted a few times. V and J are TRBV5-4 and TRBJ1-2; D gene unclear. The CDR3 runs to 13 residues. The germline V gene encodes CDR1 SGHNT and CDR2 YYREEE (reference sequence). Deletions cut 3 bases from V and 8 bases from J, with 14 bases between. The CDR3, as DNA: TGTGCCAGCAGCTCACTTGGCGAGGAGGGCTACACCTTC. As protein: CASSSLGEEGYTF.

The chain carries TRBV29-1 and TRBJ1-2; D gene uncertain. This CDR3 is built from 11 residues. V dropped 4 bases and J dropped 8 bases, with 11 bases sitting between them. Germline V lookup: CDR1 SQVTM, CDR2 ANQGSEA. CDR3 in amino acids: CSVGGKAGYTF. CDR3 DNA sequence: TGCAGCGTTGGCGGTAAGGCGGGCTACACCTTC.

Regarding this clone: This sample includes further DNA sequences coding for the same CDR3. The V and J genes are TRBV7-9 and TRBJ2-5; TRBD2 matches at 8 bases. In germline, CDR1 is SEHNR, CDR2 FQNEAQ (reference sequence). V was pared by 2 bases and J by 4 bases, with 0 bases of the junction left unmatched. The CDR3 has 13 residues. The CDR3 DNA reads TGTGCCAGCAGCTTAACTAGCGGAGAGACCCAGTACTTC. This translates into CASSLTSGETQYF.

The chain links TRBV21-1 to TRBJ2-7; the table assigns TRBD2, which was not confirmed against the DNA. TRBV21-1 is shown as a pseudogene. The length of the CDR3 is 16 residues. The CDR3 DNA follows: TGTGCCAGCAGCCCCCACCCGCGGGAGGGGGTTAAGGAGCAGTACGTC. This sequence encodes CASSPHPREGVKEQYV.

Only a few counts were recorded for this clone. V gene TRBV7-3 combines with J gene TRBJ1-5; 7 bases line up with TRBD1. This CDR3 has 13 residues. The germline CDR1 and CDR2 sequences are SGHTA and FQGTGA. With 5 bases clipped from V and 5 bases from J, the junction kept 3 bases outside the gene matches. CDR3 sequence (DNA): TGTGCCAGCAGCCAGGGGGGTGATCAGCCCCAGCATTTT. It yields the protein CASSQGGDQPQHF.

In this sample, this clone turned up a few times. V and J are TRBV18 and TRBJ2-7; 7 bases align to TRBD2. CDR1 KGHSH and CDR2 LQKENI come from the germline V gene. The CDR3 is made up of 13 amino acids. J was trimmed by 6 bases and V by 10 bases; bases with no gene match: 12. The CDR3 loop is CATALGGSLEQYF. For the CDR3, the DNA is TGTGCCACTGCCCTCGGCGGGAGTCTCGAGCAGTACTTC.

The chain joins TRBV30 to TRBJ2-1, with 9 bases aligning to TRBD2. Trimming removed 2 bases from V and 4 bases from J; junction bases left unmatched: 6. Germline V lookup: CDR1 GTSNPN, CDR2 SVGIG (reference sequence). This CDR3 comprises 15 residues. The CDR3 DNA sequence: TGTGCCTGGAGTCTTGCGGGAGGGGCTTACAATGAGCAGTTCTTC. It is translated as CAWSLAGGAYNEQFF.

V gene TRBV27 combines with J gene TRBJ2-3, with 9 bases that match TRBD2. V was clipped by 11 bases and J by 0 bases; unmatched bases: 21. There are 19 residues in the CDR3. CDR1 and CDR2 (germline): MNHEY, SMNVEV (reference sequence). CDR3 DNA sequence: TGTGCCGACGTCTCCCCCCCGGGACTAGCCATATCTAGCACAGATACGCAGTATTTT. Translation: CADVSPPGLAISSTDTQYF.

This clone was counted a few times. This chain uses TRBV14 with TRBJ2-3; TRBD1 matches 10 bases. The CDR3 has 17 residues. Per germline, CDR1 SGHDN and CDR2 FVKESK. V trimming: 4 bases; J trimming: 2 bases; junction bases outside the gene matches: 9. Here the CDR3 reads CASSPRQGAYFTDTQYF. The CDR3 coding sequence is TGTGCCAGCAGCCCTCGACAGGGGGCCTACTTCACAGATACGCAGTATTTT. The complete variable domain, with remaining parts taken from reference TRBV14 and TRBJ2-3, reads EAGVTQFPSHSVIEKGQTVTLRCDPISGHDNLYWYRRVMGKEIKFLLHFVKESKQDESGMPNNRFLAERTGGTYSTLKVQPAELEDSGVYFCASSPRQGAYFTDTQYFGPGTRLTVL.